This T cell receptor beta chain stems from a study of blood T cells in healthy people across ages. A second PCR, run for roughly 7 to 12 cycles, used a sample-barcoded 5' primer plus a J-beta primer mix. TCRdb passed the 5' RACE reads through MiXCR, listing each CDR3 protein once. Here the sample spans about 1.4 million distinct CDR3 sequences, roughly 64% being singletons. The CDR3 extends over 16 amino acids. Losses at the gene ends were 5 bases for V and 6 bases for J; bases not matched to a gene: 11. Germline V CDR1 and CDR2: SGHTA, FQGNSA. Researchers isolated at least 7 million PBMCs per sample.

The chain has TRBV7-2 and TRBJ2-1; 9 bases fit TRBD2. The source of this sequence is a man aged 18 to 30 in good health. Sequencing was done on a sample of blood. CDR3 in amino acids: CASSPISGGKSNEQFF. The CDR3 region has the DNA TGTGCCAGCAGCCCTATTAGCGGGGGAAAATCCAATGAGCAGTTCTTC.